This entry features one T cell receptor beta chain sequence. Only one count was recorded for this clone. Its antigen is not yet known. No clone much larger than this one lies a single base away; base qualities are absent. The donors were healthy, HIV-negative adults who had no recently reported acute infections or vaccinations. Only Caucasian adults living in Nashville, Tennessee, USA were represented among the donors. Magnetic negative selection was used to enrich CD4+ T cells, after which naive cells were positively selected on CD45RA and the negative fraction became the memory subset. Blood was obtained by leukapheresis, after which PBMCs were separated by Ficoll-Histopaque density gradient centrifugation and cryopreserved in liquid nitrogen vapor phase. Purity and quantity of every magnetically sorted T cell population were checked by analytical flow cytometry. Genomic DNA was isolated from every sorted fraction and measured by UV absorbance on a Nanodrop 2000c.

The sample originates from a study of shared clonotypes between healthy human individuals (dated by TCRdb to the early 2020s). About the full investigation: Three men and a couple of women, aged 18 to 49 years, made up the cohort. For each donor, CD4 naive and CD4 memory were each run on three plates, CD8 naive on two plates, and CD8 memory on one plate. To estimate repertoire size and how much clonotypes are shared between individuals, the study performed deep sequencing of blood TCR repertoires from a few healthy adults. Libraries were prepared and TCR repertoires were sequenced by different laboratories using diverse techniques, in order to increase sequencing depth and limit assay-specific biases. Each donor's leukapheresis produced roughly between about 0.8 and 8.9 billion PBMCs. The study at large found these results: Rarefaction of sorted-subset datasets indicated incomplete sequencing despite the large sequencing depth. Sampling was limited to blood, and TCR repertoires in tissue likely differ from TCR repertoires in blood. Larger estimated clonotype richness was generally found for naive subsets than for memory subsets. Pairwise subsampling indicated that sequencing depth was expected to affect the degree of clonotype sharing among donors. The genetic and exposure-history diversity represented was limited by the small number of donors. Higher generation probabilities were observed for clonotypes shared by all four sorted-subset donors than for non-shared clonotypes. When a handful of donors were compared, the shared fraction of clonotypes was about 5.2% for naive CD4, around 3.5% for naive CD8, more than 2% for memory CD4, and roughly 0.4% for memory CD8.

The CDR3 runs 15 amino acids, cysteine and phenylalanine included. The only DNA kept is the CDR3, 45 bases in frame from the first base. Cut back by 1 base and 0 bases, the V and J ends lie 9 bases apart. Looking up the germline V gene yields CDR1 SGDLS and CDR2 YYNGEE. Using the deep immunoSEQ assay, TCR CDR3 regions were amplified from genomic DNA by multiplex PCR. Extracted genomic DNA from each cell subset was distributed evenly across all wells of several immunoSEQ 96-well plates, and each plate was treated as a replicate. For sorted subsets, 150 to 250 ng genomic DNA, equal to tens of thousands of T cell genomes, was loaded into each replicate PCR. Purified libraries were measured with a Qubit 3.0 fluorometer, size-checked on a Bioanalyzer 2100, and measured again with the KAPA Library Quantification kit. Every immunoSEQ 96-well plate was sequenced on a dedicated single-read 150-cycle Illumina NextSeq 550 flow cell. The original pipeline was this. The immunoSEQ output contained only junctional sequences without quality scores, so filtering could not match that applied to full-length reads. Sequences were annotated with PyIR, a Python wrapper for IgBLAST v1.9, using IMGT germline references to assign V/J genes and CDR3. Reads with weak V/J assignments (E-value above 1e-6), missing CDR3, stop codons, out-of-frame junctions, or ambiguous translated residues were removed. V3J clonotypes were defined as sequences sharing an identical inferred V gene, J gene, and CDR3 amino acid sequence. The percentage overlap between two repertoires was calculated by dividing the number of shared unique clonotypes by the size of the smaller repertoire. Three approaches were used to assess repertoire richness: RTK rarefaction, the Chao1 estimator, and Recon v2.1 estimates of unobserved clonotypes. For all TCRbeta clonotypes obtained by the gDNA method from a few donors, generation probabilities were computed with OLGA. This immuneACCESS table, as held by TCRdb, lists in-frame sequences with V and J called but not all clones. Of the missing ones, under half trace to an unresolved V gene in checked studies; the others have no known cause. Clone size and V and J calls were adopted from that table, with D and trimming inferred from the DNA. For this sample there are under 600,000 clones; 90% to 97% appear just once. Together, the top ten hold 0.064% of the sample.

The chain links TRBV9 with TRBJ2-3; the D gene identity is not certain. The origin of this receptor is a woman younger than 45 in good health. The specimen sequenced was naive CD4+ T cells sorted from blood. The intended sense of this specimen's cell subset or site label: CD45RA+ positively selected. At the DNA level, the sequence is TGTGCCAGCAGCGTAACCCCCACGAGCACAGATACGCAGTATTTT. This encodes CASSVTPTSTDTQYF.